Shown below are 29 T cell receptor beta chains from a single sample sequenced in a study of cytomegalovirus exposure and HLA in healthy donors listed by TCRdb under 2017. The library came from the immunoSEQ multiplex PCR assay. For the multiplex PCR, a mixture combining 60 forward primers for TCR Vbeta segments and 13 reverse primers for TCR Jbeta segments was used. In its TCRdb copy, this immuneACCESS table keeps in-frame sequences only and misses some clones. Where compared with another copy, unresolved V genes explain less than half of these, and the others have no known cause. Recorded for this sample are 130,000 to 150,000 clones; roughly four fifths of them occurred a single time. Around 10% of the sample comes from the top ten. Sequencing was done on a sample of PBMCs. Source of these receptors: a woman in her 50s in good health and CMV-seropositive.

With regard to this clone: The DNA is omitted, as the CDR3 cannot be located on it reliably, and the CDR3 follows TCRdb's listing. The V call is TRBV7-3, the J call TRBJ1-1; the table's D gene call, TRBD1, was not cross checked with the DNA. Germline loops: CDR1 SGHTA, CDR2 FQGTGA. Termini included, the CDR3 measures 15 amino acids. CDR3: CASSLNVGQGASVFF.

The V gene is TRBV6-1, the J gene TRBJ2-7; D gene unclear. The germline CDR1 and CDR2 sequences are MNHNS and SASEGT. V lost 7 bases and J lost 4, with 11 bases in between. CDR3 length: 12 residues. Written as DNA, the CDR3 is TGTGCCAGCACTGAGGTCGGGTACGAGCAGTACTTC. Its protein product is CASTEVGYEQYF.

The CDR3 bases are TGTGCCAGCAGCTTAGAGGTAGCCTACGAGCAGTACTTC. Residues: CASSLEVAYEQYF. V gene TRBV5-4 combines with J gene TRBJ2-7; D is undetermined. The V and J ends lost 2 bases and 2 bases respectively, with 8 bases between them. CDR1 is SGHNT and CDR2 is YYREEE in the germline V gene (reference sequence). The CDR3 length is 13 residues.

This sequence joins TRBV19 and TRBJ1-6, with 7 bases fitting TRBD1. Germline V gives CDR1 LNHDA, CDR2 SQIVND (reference sequence). The CDR3 covers 15 residues. V gave up 7 bases and J gave up 7 bases; unmatched junction bases: 10. The CDR3 region has the DNA TGTGCCAGTACCCGATCACAGGGGCAGAATTCACCCCTCCACTTT. It encodes CASTRSQGQNSPLHF.

J is TRBJ2-5 and V is TRBV5-5; TRBD2 aligns across 8 bases. The junction had 6 bases not matched to a gene; V was cut back by 0 bases and J by 5 bases. The V gene's germline CDR1 is SGHKS and CDR2 YYEKEE (reference sequence). CDR3 length equals 15 residues. This CDR3 reads CASSLDLAGVETQYF. CDR3 sequence (DNA): TGTGCCAGCAGCTTGGACCTAGCGGGCGTTGAGACCCAGTACTTC.

On this clone itself: Because the CDR3's place on the DNA is in doubt, the DNA is left out and the CDR3 is given as listed by TCRdb. This chain links TRBV30 with TRBJ1-1; the table's D gene call, TRBD1, was not cross checked with the DNA. The CDR3 contains 12 residues when both ends are counted. The V gene's germline CDR1 is GTSNPN and CDR2 SVGIG (reference sequence). CDR3 region: CAWSVAQGAEFF.

This chain links TRBV5-4 with TRBJ2-7; 9 nucleotides match TRBD1. The CDR3 is made up of 14 amino acids. Losses at the gene ends were 3 bases for V and 3 bases for J; bases not matched to a gene: 4. Germline CDR1 is SGHNT and CDR2 is YYREEE (reference sequence). In DNA, the CDR3 is TGTGCCAGCAGCTCGGGACAGGGTAACTACGAGCAGTACTTC. It yields the protein CASSSGQGNYEQYF.

This clone was seen a few times. This chain joins TRBV30 and TRBJ1-2; D is possibly TRBD1 (5 bases). This CDR3 has 14 residues. Per germline, CDR1 GTSNPN and CDR2 SVGIG (reference sequence). V was shortened by 4 bases and J by 2 bases, with 14 bases between the two germline ends. The CDR3 bases are TGTGCCTGGAACCGGGGGACCTCGAACTATGGCTACACCTTC. Its translation: CAWNRGTSNYGYTF.

This clone was recorded a few times. This chain uses TRBV30 with TRBJ1-2; no firm D call. Germline V gene sequence: CDR1 GTSNPN, CDR2 SVGIG (reference sequence). V was shortened by 5 bases and J by 7 bases, with 14 bases between the two germline ends. This CDR3 contains 12 residues. CDR3 DNA: TGTGCCTGGTTTGGCTTAACGGGTGGCTACACCTTC. Residues: CAWFGLTGGYTF.

The chain combines TRBV2 with TRBJ1-4; D gene unclear. Germline CDR1 is SNHLY and CDR2 is FYNNEI. This CDR3 comprises 13 residues. V dropped 8 bases and J dropped 8 bases, with 15 bases sitting between them. CDR3 amino acids: CASVTKEREKLFF. CDR3 in DNA: TGTGCCAGCGTAACTAAAGAACGGGAAAAACTGTTTTTT.

This clone was found a few times. V gene TRBV4-3 combines with J gene TRBJ2-2, with 10 bases lining up with TRBD1. This CDR3 is built from 15 residues. Germline values: CDR1 LGHNA, CDR2 YSLEER. V was clipped by 4 bases and J by 5 bases; unmatched bases: 4. CDR3 sequence reads: CASSRRTGGTGELFF. CDR3 coding DNA: TGCGCCAGCAGCCGACGGACAGGGGGAACCGGGGAGCTGTTTTTT.

The chain carries TRBV5-5 and TRBJ2-5; 7 nucleotides match TRBD1. The end of the DNA aligns better with TRBJ2-7, so the J call may be wrong. Germline V gene lookup returns CDR1 SGHKS and CDR2 YYEKEE (reference sequence). The CDR3 is 15 amino acids. In DNA, the CDR3 is TGTGCCAGCAGCAGGCTGGGACAGAGCTCCTACGAGCAGTACTTC. Its protein is CASSRLGQSSYEQYF.

The chain recombines TRBV6-5 with TRBJ1-2; D possibly corresponds to TRBD1 (5 bases). V was pared by 4 bases and J by 1 base, with 10 bases between. There are 14 residues in the CDR3. Germline V gene sequence: CDR1 MNHEY, CDR2 SVGAGI. This chain's CDR3 is CASSLRGLNYGYTF. CDR3 in DNA: TGTGCCAGCAGTTTGCGGGGACTTAACTATGGCTACACCTTC.

The rearrangement links TRBV4-3 to TRBJ1-1; 10 bases map to TRBD1. V was clipped by 1 base and J by 0 bases; unmatched bases: 5. This CDR3 comprises 17 residues. From germline, CDR1 is LGHNA and CDR2 YSLEER. CDR3 in amino acids: CASSQGTGGLMNTEAFF. The CDR3, as DNA: TGCGCCAGCAGCCAAGGGACAGGGGGTCTTATGAACACTGAAGCTTTCTTT.

The chain employs TRBV9 and TRBJ2-7; D not resolved. CDR1 is SGDLS, CDR2 YYNGEE, per germline. The CDR3 totals 15 residues. Between the trimmed V and J ends, which lost 3 bases and 2 bases, there was a span of 15 bases. The chain's CDR3 is CASSAQDTITYEQYF. The CDR3 DNA follows: TGTGCCAGCAGCGCCCAAGACACGATTACCTACGAGCAGTACTTC. Using reference TRBV9 and TRBJ2-7 for the parts outside the CDR3, the full variable domain is DSGVTQTPKHLITATGQRVTLRCSPRSGDLSVYWYQQSLDQGLQFLIQYYNGEERAKGNILERFSAQQFPDLHSELNLSSLELGDSALYFCASSAQDTITYEQYFGPGTRLTVT.

This clone was seen just once. The chain combines TRBV19 with TRBJ2-7; the match to TRBD2 covers 14 bases. CDR1 and CDR2 (germline): LNHDA, SQIVND (reference sequence). This CDR3 is built from 17 residues. Trimming cost V 3 bases and J 4 bases; bases outside gene matches: 8. The chain's CDR3 is CASSIGTGLAGGYEQYF. CDR3 bases: TGTGCCAGTAGTATCGGGACAGGACTAGCGGGGGGATACGAGCAGTACTTC.

The gene calls are TRBV7-5 and TRBJ1-5; the DNA was not compared with TRBD1, the D call given in the table. TRBV7-5 is a pseudogene segment. This CDR3 contains 16 residues. The CDR3 nucleotides are TGTGCCAGAAGCCTTAAGGGGTCGTATAGCAATCAGCCCCAGCATTTT. This encodes CARSLKGSYSNQPQHF.

CDR3 nucleotide sequence: TGTGCCAGCAGTCTACCCGGGGGGGTCGATAATTCACCCCTCCACTTT. Translated, it gives CASSLPGGVDNSPLHF. The rearrangement uses TRBV28 and TRBJ1-6; D might be TRBD1 (5 bases). Trimming pared 5 bases from V and 5 bases from J, leaving 16 bases between. This CDR3 is 16 amino acids long. CDR1 and CDR2 (germline): MDHEN, SYDVKM.

The chain joins TRBV28 to TRBJ1-5, with 11 nucleotides matching TRBD1. The CDR3 consists of 15 residues. Germline CDR1 is MDHEN and CDR2 is SYDVKM. J was trimmed by 6 bases and V by 4 bases; bases with no gene match: 5. CDR3 sequence: CASSSPDRGRQPQHF. DNA of the CDR3: TGTGCCAGCAGTTCCCCGGACAGGGGGCGTCAGCCCCAGCATTTT.

V usage is TRBV5-1 and J usage is TRBJ1-2; TRBD1 matches at 7 bases. Germline trimming cut 4 bases from V and 5 bases from J; bases unmatched to any gene: 8. Germline CDR1 SGHRS, CDR2 YFSETQ. This CDR3 is built from 14 residues. This CDR3 reads CASSPQTGPYGYTF. CDR3 in DNA: TGCGCCAGCAGCCCCCAGACAGGGCCTTATGGCTACACCTTC.

This chain uses TRBV5-1 with TRBJ2-3, with 7 bases aligning to TRBD1. Germline V gene sequence: CDR1 SGHRS, CDR2 YFSETQ. J lost 4 bases, V lost 5 bases, and 7 bases had no gene match. The CDR3 covers 14 residues. CDR3 bases: TGCGCCAGCAGTTCTTATACAGGGGCAGATACGCAGTATTTT. Amino acids: CASSSYTGADTQYF.

The rearrangement links TRBV29-1 to TRBJ1-1; TRBD1 matches 7 bases. This CDR3 is built from 13 residues. J was trimmed by 0 bases and V by 8 bases; bases with no gene match: 6. Germline CDR1 reads SQVTM; CDR2 reads ANQGSEA. The CDR3 here is CSIYRGLNTEAFF. CDR3 coding DNA: TGCAGCATATACAGGGGACTGAACACTGAAGCTTTCTTT.

This rearrangement joins TRBV18 to TRBJ2-3; TRBD2 matches 7 bases. The germline V gene encodes CDR1 KGHSH and CDR2 LQKENI. Losses at the gene ends were 3 bases for V and 0 bases for J; bases not matched to a gene: 6. CDR3 length: 16 amino acids. As DNA, the CDR3 is TGTGCCAGCTCACCGGCTAGCGGAAGAAGCACAGATACGCAGTATTTT. Protein sequence: CASSPASGRSTDTQYF. The entire variable domain, with the rest obtained from reference TRBV18 and TRBJ2-3, is as follows: NAGVMQNPRHLVRRRGQEARLRCSPMKGHSHVYWYRQLPEEGLKFMVYLQKENIIDESGMPKERFSAEFPKEGPSILRIQQVVRGDSAAYFCASSPASGRSTDTQYFGPGTRLTVL.

The J gene is TRBJ2-7, the V gene TRBV4-1, with 16 nucleotides matching TRBD2. V gave up 6 bases and J gave up 4 bases; unmatched junction bases: 18. CDR1 MGHRA and CDR2 YSYEKL come from the germline V gene. The length of the CDR3 is 20 residues. The CDR3 sequence is CASSSVPGLAGGEAEYEQYF. The CDR3 bases are TGCGCCAGCAGTTCCGTCCCGGGACTAGCGGGGGGGGAGGCGGAATACGAGCAGTACTTC.

The chain has TRBV28 and TRBJ1-3, with a tentative D call TRBD1 (6 bases). V lost 5 bases and J lost 4, with 9 bases in between. Germline V gene lookup returns CDR1 MDHEN and CDR2 SYDVKM. The CDR3 is 13 amino acids. The CDR3 region is CASSIGQGNTIYF. CDR3 bases: TGTGCCAGCAGTATCGGACAGGGAAACACCATATATTTT.

This rearrangement joins TRBV5-5 to TRBJ2-1; 8 bases are shared with TRBD1. Germline V CDR1 and CDR2: SGHKS, YYEKEE (reference sequence). The CDR3 is 15 amino acids. V dropped 2 bases and J dropped 5; count of bases not matched to a gene: 6. This chain's CDR3 is CASSFRGQGNNEQFF. The CDR3 bases are TGTGCCAGCAGCTTCAGAGGACAGGGAAACAATGAGCAGTTCTTC.

The chain employs TRBV9 and TRBJ2-1; D gene ambiguous. Trimming took off 1 base at V and 3 bases at J, with 5 bases between the two ends. Germline V gives CDR1 SGDLS, CDR2 YYNGEE. This CDR3 is 13 amino acids long. Written as DNA, the CDR3 is TGTGCCAGCAGCGTAACCAGCTACAATGAGCAGTTCTTC. This translates into CASSVTSYNEQFF. Filled out from reference TRBV9 and TRBJ2-1, the complete variable domain reads DSGVTQTPKHLITATGQRVTLRCSPRSGDLSVYWYQQSLDQGLQFLIQYYNGEERAKGNILERFSAQQFPDLHSELNLSSLELGDSALYFCASSVTSYNEQFFGPGTRLTVL.

The chain couples TRBV19 to TRBJ1-2; 9 bases agree with TRBD1. CDR3 length equals 17 residues. V shed 11 bases, J shed 0 bases, and the junction held 16 bases outside the gene matches. The germline CDR1 and CDR2 sequences are LNHDA and SQIVND (reference sequence). CDR3 DNA: TGTGCCGTGGGAACCCGGACAGGGGTGAACGCTAACTATGGCTACACCTTC. This sequence encodes CAVGTRTGVNANYGYTF.

This clone was recorded many times. The gene calls are TRBV5-4 and TRBJ2-7; 7 nucleotides match TRBD2. CDR1 is SGHNT, CDR2 YYREEE, per germline (reference sequence). V dropped 4 bases and J dropped 6; count of bases not matched to a gene: 7. CDR3 size: 13 residues. CDR3 nucleotides: TGTGCCAGCAGCCCACGGGACTATGGCGAGCAGTACTTC. Its translation is CASSPRDYGEQYF.